The 25 T cell receptor beta chains in this list originate from one sample, sequenced in a study of blood T cell repertoires in COVID-19. Only in-frame clones appear in the TCRdb table, and some are missing; sequencing was by immunoSEQ multiplex PCR. The table has 400,000 to 450,000 clones, about nine tenths seen once. The material sequenced was peripheral blood. These receptor sequences come from a woman in her forties with COVID-19, enrolled during active disease.

This chain connects TRBV7-9 to TRBJ2-7, with 9 bases identical to TRBD1. CDR3 length: 12 amino acids. V dropped 4 bases and J dropped 5; count of bases not matched to a gene: 0. Germline-derived CDR1 and CDR2 are SEHNR and FQNEAQ (reference sequence). The CDR3 spells CASSWTGDEQYF. Here the CDR3 DNA reads TGTGCCAGCAGCTGGACAGGGGACGAGCAGTACTTC.

J is TRBJ2-5 and V is TRBV18; the D gene is possibly TRBD2 (6 bases). Germline values: CDR1 KGHSH, CDR2 LQKENI. Trimming took 6 bases from V and 2 from J, leaving 19 bases between them. CDR3 length equals 16 residues. In nucleotides, the CDR3 is TGTGCCAGCTCTGATGGGGGGATAACGGGGCAAGAGACCCAGTACTTC. Its translation: CASSDGGITGQETQYF.

The V call is TRBV2, the J call TRBJ2-1; 7 positions agree with TRBD2. Germline V CDR1 and CDR2: SNHLY, FYNNEI. The CDR3 extends over 15 amino acids. V dropped 3 bases and J dropped 4; count of bases not matched to a gene: 6. CDR3 sequence reads: CASSEMGTTYNEQFF. CDR3 DNA: TGTGCCAGCAGTGAGATGGGGACTACTTACAATGAGCAGTTCTTC. Using reference TRBV2 and TRBJ2-1 for the parts outside the CDR3, the full variable domain is EPEVTQTPSHQVTQMGQEVILRCVPISNHLYFYWYRQILGQKVEFLVSFYNNEISEKSEIFDDQFSVERPDGSNFTLKIRSTKLEDSAMYFCASSEMGTTYNEQFFGPGTRLTVL.

This rearrangement joins TRBV7-2 to TRBJ1-5, with TRBD1 as a possible D gene (6 bases). Looked up from germline, CDR1 is SGHTA and CDR2 is FQGNSA. The V gene lost 5 bases and the J gene lost 5 bases, with 10 bases spanning the gap. This CDR3 spans 13 amino acids. The CDR3 coding sequence is TGTGCCAGCAGCGACAGGACCCATCAGCCCCAGCATTTT. Its translation: CASSDRTHQPQHF.

The chain employs TRBV27 and TRBJ1-3; a weak D match, TRBD1 (6 bases). The V and J ends lost 5 bases and 0 bases respectively, with 11 bases between them. CDR3 length: 15 amino acids. Germline loops: CDR1 MNHEY, CDR2 SMNVEV (reference sequence). The DNA of the CDR3 is TGTGCCAGCAGTCTCACAGGGTCCTCTGGAAACACCATATATTTT. This translates into CASSLTGSSGNTIYF.

This chain uses TRBV28 with TRBJ2-7; TRBD1 matches at 10 bases. Germline V gene lookup returns CDR1 MDHEN and CDR2 SYDVKM. Germline trimming cut 5 bases from V and 3 bases from J; bases unmatched to any gene: 4. The CDR3 spans 14 residues. The CDR3 reads CASSKRDRGYEQYF. The CDR3 coding sequence is TGTGCCAGCAGTAAACGGGACAGGGGCTACGAGCAGTACTTC. Supplemented by reference TRBV28 and TRBJ2-7, the full variable domain reads DVKVTQSSRYLVKRTGEKVFLECVQDMDHENMFWYRQDPGLGLRLIYFSYDVKMKEKGDIPEGYSVSREKKERFSLILESASTNQTSMYLCASSKRDRGYEQYFGPGTRLTVT.

This rearrangement joins TRBV30 to TRBJ1-2; TRBD1 might be the D (6 bases). The CDR3 has 12 residues. V was cut by 3 bases and J by 4 bases, with 9 bases left in between. From germline, CDR1 is GTSNPN and CDR2 SVGIG (reference sequence). CDR3 amino acids: CAWSEDSYGYTF. In DNA, the CDR3 is TGTGCCTGGAGCGAGGACAGCTATGGCTACACCTTC. Using reference TRBV30 and TRBJ1-2 for the parts outside the CDR3, the full variable domain is SQTIHQWPATLVQPVGSPLSLECTVEGTSNPNLYWYRQAAGRGLQLLFYSVGIGQISSEVPQNLSASRPQDRQFILSSKKLLLSDSGFYLCAWSEDSYGYTFGSGTRLTVV.

J is TRBJ2-7 and V is TRBV27; TRBD2 might be the D (5 bases). The length of the CDR3 is 12 residues. Germline V gives CDR1 MNHEY, CDR2 SMNVEV (reference sequence). V was clipped by 8 bases and J by 3 bases, with 11 bases between them. CDR3 in amino acids: CASGSWSYEQYF. The CDR3 DNA follows: TGTGCCAGCGGGAGTTGGAGCTACGAGCAGTACTTC.

The rearrangement uses TRBV18 and TRBJ1-1; the D is unclear. Germline CDR1 and CDR2: KGHSH and LQKENI. V was pared by 1 base and J by 5 bases, with 11 bases between. CDR3 size: 14 residues. Written as DNA, the CDR3 is TGTGCCAGCTCACCACTGCCGACGGGTACTGAAGCTTTCTTT. Amino acid sequence: CASSPLPTGTEAFF.

This chain connects TRBV10-3 to TRBJ2-4; a weak D match, TRBD2 (5 bases). Germline V gene sequence: CDR1 ENHRY, CDR2 SYGVKD. The V and J ends lost 3 bases and 0 bases respectively, with 9 bases between them. This CDR3 is 15 amino acids long. CDR3 bases: TGTGCCATCAGTGACGGGGTCCTAGCCAAAAACATTCAGTACTTC. Translation: CAISDGVLAKNIQYF.

This rearrangement joins TRBV11-2 to TRBJ1-4, with D possibly TRBD1 on 6 matching bases. Germline V gene data show CDR1 as SGHAT and CDR2 as FQNNGV. V was shortened by 5 bases and J by 2 bases, with 9 bases between the two germline ends. CDR3 length: 14 residues. CDR3 DNA sequence: TGTGCCAGCAGCATCACAGGGACTAATGAAAAACTGTTTTTT. It yields the protein CASSITGTNEKLFF.

This chain joins TRBV29-1 and TRBJ1-2; TRBD1 might be the D (6 bases). V shed 2 bases and J shed 1 base, with 17 bases lying between them. Per the germline V gene, CDR1 is SQVTM and CDR2 is ANQGSEA. The CDR3 spans 16 residues. CDR3: CSVELFLTGFNYGYTF. CDR3 nucleotides: TGCAGCGTTGAATTATTCCTGACAGGATTTAACTATGGCTACACCTTC.

The chain carries TRBV11-2 and TRBJ1-1; TRBD1 agrees at 9 bases. The germline gives CDR1 SGHAT, CDR2 FQNNGV. The CDR3 runs to 16 residues. Trimming at V came to 0 bases and at J to 9 bases, leaving 11 bases not matched to a gene. The DNA of the CDR3 is TGTGCCAGCAGCTTAGATCGCGTACAGGGGGCGGGAAAAGCTTTCTTT. Translated, it gives CASSLDRVQGAGKAFF.

The chain recombines TRBV3-1 (or the pseudogene TRBV3-2) with TRBJ2-6; D might be TRBD2 (5 bases). In germline, CDR1 is LGHDT, CDR2 YNNKEL (reference sequence). Trimming took off 5 bases at V and 0 bases at J, with 14 bases between the two ends. This CDR3 has 17 residues. The CDR3 sequence: CASSSAGTHSGANVLTF. The CDR3 coding sequence is TGTGCCAGCAGCTCTGCGGGCACCCACTCTGGGGCCAACGTCCTGACTTTC.

This clone was seen a single time. V gene TRBV6-4 combines with J gene TRBJ1-1, with D possibly matching TRBD1 (6 bases). This CDR3 has 16 amino acids. Germline values: CDR1 MRHNA, CDR2 SNTAGT. Trimming took 1 base from V and 1 from J, leaving 13 bases between them. CDR3 nucleotide sequence: TGTGCCAGCAGTGACTTCTCGGGACACCAGAACACTGAAGCTTTCTTT. Translated: CASSDFSGHQNTEAFF.

As regards this clone: Compared with germline, one end of the junction differs, possibly owing to a read error. The chain has TRBV19 and TRBJ1-1; the D gene is possibly TRBD1 (6 bases). CDR1 and CDR2 from the germline V gene are LNHDA and SQIVND (reference sequence). The CDR3 length is 14 residues. This chain's CDR3 is CASSDKGGNAEAFF. The CDR3 DNA is TGTGCCAGTAGCGATAAGGGGGGGAACGCTGAAGCTTTCTTT.

The V call is TRBV10-3, the J call TRBJ2-5; 8 nucleotides line up with TRBD2. The CDR3 contains 14 residues. Trimming cost V 10 bases and J 5 bases; bases outside gene matches: 12. Germline V lookup: CDR1 ENHRY, CDR2 SYGVKD. The CDR3 bases are TGTGCCACAAGTTCCAGCGGGAGCGAGGAGACCCAGTACTTC. It codes for CATSSSGSEETQYF.

The genes are TRBV9 and TRBJ2-1; 10 bases are shared with TRBD2. From germline, CDR1 is SGDLS and CDR2 YYNGEE. The CDR3 is made up of 15 amino acids. V shed 4 bases, J shed 5 bases, and the junction held 6 bases outside the gene matches. The CDR3 coding sequence is TGTGCCAGCAGCCCAAGCGGGAGGGCCGACAATGAGCAGTTCTTC. It encodes CASSPSGRADNEQFF.

The chain employs TRBV28 and TRBJ2-1; TRBD2 is a possible D gene (7 bases). Germline V gene sequence: CDR1 MDHEN, CDR2 SYDVKM. Trimming took 6 bases from V and 4 from J, leaving 16 bases between them. CDR3 length: 15 residues. The DNA for the CDR3 is TGTGCCAGCAGCCGACGGGGGGCATGGTACAATGAGCAGTTCTTC. Translated: CASSRRGAWYNEQFF.

V gene TRBV29-1 combines with J gene TRBJ2-7; no clear D gene. With 4 bases removed from V and 3 bases from J, the gap between germline ends came to 10 bases. The CDR3 covers 12 residues. CDR1 and CDR2 (germline): SQVTM, ANQGSEA. The CDR3 is CSVAYSSYEQYF. The CDR3 DNA reads as TGCAGCGTTGCATACAGCAGCTACGAGCAGTACTTC.

The V gene is TRBV28, the J gene TRBJ1-5; D gene uncertain. This CDR3 region has 14 residues. Trimming left V 2 bases short and J 3 bases short, with 8 bases between. From germline, CDR1 is MDHEN and CDR2 SYDVKM. CDR3 nucleotide sequence: TGTGCCAGCAGTTTAGGCAGTCTCAATCAGCCCCAGCATTTT. Protein product: CASSLGSLNQPQHF.

CDR3 in amino acids: CASSIRTGEGQPQHF. CDR3 sequence (DNA): TGTGCCAGCAGCATTCGGACAGGGGAAGGTCAGCCCCAGCATTTT. This sequence joins TRBV5-5 and TRBJ1-5, with 9 nucleotides matching TRBD1. CDR1 is SGHKS and CDR2 is YYEKEE in the germline V gene (reference sequence). The CDR3 length is 15 residues. V was clipped by 4 bases and J by 6 bases; unmatched bases: 8.

This sequence joins TRBV4-3 and TRBJ1-2; D perhaps matches TRBD1 (5 bases). CDR3 size: 17 residues. Per the germline V gene, CDR1 is LGHNA and CDR2 is YSLEER. Between the trimmed V and J ends, which lost 0 bases and 2 bases, there was a span of 16 bases. The CDR3 is CASSQDYRPLFNYGYTF. The CDR3 DNA is TGCGCCAGCAGCCAAGATTACAGGCCGCTGTTCAACTATGGCTACACCTTC.

V is TRBV9 and J is TRBJ1-4; D may be TRBD1 (5 bases). CDR1 and CDR2 from the germline V gene are SGDLS and YYNGEE. V lost 2 bases and J lost 10, with 12 bases in between. The CDR3 is made up of 13 amino acids. The CDR3 DNA is TGTGCCAGCAGCGTCCATCCTCAGGGAAAACTGTTTTTT. Its protein product is CASSVHPQGKLFF. Using reference TRBV9 and TRBJ1-4 for the parts outside the CDR3, the full variable domain is DSGVTQTPKHLITATGQRVTLRCSPRSGDLSVYWYQQSLDQGLQFLIQYYNGEERAKGNILERFSAQQFPDLHSELNLSSLELGDSALYFCASSVHPQGKLFFGSGTQLSVL.

The chain uses TRBV10-3 and TRBJ1-2; 9 bases line up with TRBD1. There are 15 residues in the CDR3. Germline V gene sequence: CDR1 ENHRY, CDR2 SYGVKD. V shed 0 bases and J 6 bases; nucleotides not matched to a gene: 5. The CDR3 spells CAISESGQGRNGYTF. CDR3 sequence (DNA): TGTGCCATCAGTGAGTCGGGACAGGGACGGAATGGCTACACCTTC.